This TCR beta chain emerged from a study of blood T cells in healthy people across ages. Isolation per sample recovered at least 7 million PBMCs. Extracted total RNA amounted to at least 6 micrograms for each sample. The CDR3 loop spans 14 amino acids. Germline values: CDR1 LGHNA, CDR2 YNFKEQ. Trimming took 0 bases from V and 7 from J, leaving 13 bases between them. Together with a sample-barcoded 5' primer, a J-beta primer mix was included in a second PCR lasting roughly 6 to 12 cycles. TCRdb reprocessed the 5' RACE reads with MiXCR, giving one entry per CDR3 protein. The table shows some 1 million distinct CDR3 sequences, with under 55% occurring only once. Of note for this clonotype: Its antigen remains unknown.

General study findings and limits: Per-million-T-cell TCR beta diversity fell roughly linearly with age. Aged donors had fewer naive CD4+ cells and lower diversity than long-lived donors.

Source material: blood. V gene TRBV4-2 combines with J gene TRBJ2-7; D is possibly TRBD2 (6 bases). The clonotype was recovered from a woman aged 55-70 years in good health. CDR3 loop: CASSQDGWEDEQYF. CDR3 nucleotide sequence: TGTGCCAGCAGCCAAGATGGGTGGGAGGATGAGCAGTACTTC.